The following is a T cell receptor (beta chain) sequence with its context. The antigen is undetermined. A multiplex PCR was run with 60 Vbeta primers and 13 Jbeta primers. The assay was immunoSEQ multiplex PCR, and TCRdb's table has in-frame clones only and misses some. The sample holds about 170,000 clones; roughly 81% are singletons and the top ten take 2% to 2.5%. The data were taken from a study of cytomegalovirus exposure and HLA in healthy donors. Findings and caveats of the study: Specificity for CMV antigens was confirmed in vitro for three of the CMV-associated chains. Most CMV-associated TCR beta chains were later found to appear HLA-restricted.

Germline V gives CDR1 LNHNV, CDR2 YYDKDF (reference sequence). J gave up 6 bases and V 1 base, and 9 bases lay outside the gene matches. The CDR3 has 17 amino acids. Sequenced input: PBMCs. The receptor was isolated from a man aged 18 to 30 in good health and CMV-seropositive. The chain uses TRBV15 and TRBJ2-1; 10 bases line up with TRBD2. The CDR3 is CATSRGGLAGGSNEQFF. Here the CDR3 DNA reads TGTGCCACCAGCAGAGGCGGATTAGCGGGGGGCTCCAATGAGCAGTTCTTC. Using reference TRBV15 and TRBJ2-1 for the parts outside the CDR3, the full variable domain is DAMVIQNPRYQVTQFGKPVTLSCSQTLNHNVMYWYQQKSSQAPKLLFHYYDKDFNNEADTPDNFQSRRPNTSFCFLDIRSPGLGDTAMYLCATSRGGLAGGSNEQFFGPGTRLTVL.